The present T cell receptor beta chain was sequenced within a study of T-cell reconstitution after alpha-beta-depleted transplantation in children. For TCRbeta, the library was prepared with unique molecular identifiers. Using its own MiXCR run on the PCR reads, TCRdb lists one record per CDR3 protein. The sample includes some 600,000 distinct CDR3 sequences, over 10% of them seen just once. General study results and limits: The main origin of T-cell counts and diversity one year after transplant was newly produced T cells. As was reported, about two months after transplant, alpha-beta T cells came from several hundred expanded graft clones. The study traced high day-60 TCRbeta diversity in some patients to surviving recipient T cells and thymic progenitors.

Many counts were recorded for this clonotype. Its target is not known. The sample here was PBMCs, mostly from graft donor cells, taken 360 days after TCRalphabeta/CD19-depleted stem cell transplant. The receptor was isolated from a male patient younger than 18 who had a stem cell transplant for acute myeloid leukemia, so the T cells may come from the graft donor.

In nucleotides, the CDR3 is TGTGCCAGCAGTTTCCTAGCGGGTAATCACTTCTTC. As protein: CASSFLAGNHFF. This chain links TRBV12-3 or TRBV12-4 with TRBJ2-1; TRBD2 aligns across 8 bases. This CDR3 is built from 12 residues. V dropped 3 bases and J dropped 16; count of bases not matched to a gene: 8.